The present TCR beta chain was sequenced within a study of blood T cell repertoires in COVID-19. Study details: The origin of the acute and convalescent COVID-19 samples was the United States, Italy and Spain. T cells, B-cell-depleted T cells, or PBMCs provided the cDNA or gDNA that served as material.

Germline V gives CDR1 LGHDT, CDR2 YNNKEL (reference sequence). The CDR3 contains 15 residues. The V end was cut by 0 bases, the J end by 2 bases, with 11 bases between. As processed by the authors: For nucleated cells, counts were estimated from reference gene primer amplification. The repertoire was sequenced with immunoSEQ multiplex PCR; TCRdb's copy has only in-frame clones and lacks some. V and J calls and clone size are as listed in that table; D and trimming were resolved from the DNA. The sample shows approximately 40,000 clones, over 75% of them seen only once. V gene TRBV3-1 (or the pseudogene TRBV3-2) combines with J gene TRBJ2-7; D gene unclear. Source material: peripheral blood. This clonotype originated in an elderly man with active or convalescent COVID-19. In DNA, the CDR3 is TGTGCCAGCAGCCAAGATCTGACACTTGCCTACGAGCAGTACTTC. Its protein product is CASSQDLTLAYEQYF.